The T cell receptor beta chain under discussion was sequenced for a study of Ad26.COV2.S vaccination and SARS-CoV-2 variants. This clone was detected once. The treatment is: about 20 received Ad26.COV2.S at low or high dose, single or two shots; about 5 received placebo; per-sample allocation not given. Following the first vaccine or placebo injection, samples were taken on day 63. Whoever gave the sample was an adult aged 18-55 years in Boston. Method: immunoSEQ multiplex PCR; TCRdb's copy keeps in-frame clones and lacks some. The sample gives fewer than 900,000 clones, roughly 90% of which show up once; about 1.5% is in the top ten. Deletions cut 1 base from V and 8 bases from J, with 21 bases between. Germline loops: CDR1 SGHRS, CDR2 YFSETQ. This CDR3 has 17 amino acids.

The chain carries TRBV5-1 and TRBJ2-2; the D call may be TRBD1 or TRBD2 (5 bases each). The sequences come from peripheral blood, collected in a trial of Ad26.COV2.S vaccine versus placebo. This TCR derives from a person aged 18 to 65 who received the Ad26.COV2.S COVID-19 vaccine or a placebo. The CDR3 is CASSLSTGTPGKGELFF. The CDR3 DNA follows: TGCGCCAGCAGCTTGTCGACCGGGACCCCGGGGAAGGGGGAGCTGTTTTTT.